The 21 T cell receptor beta chains below were found in one sample sequenced in a study of T-cell reconstitution after alpha-beta-depleted transplantation in children. The TCRbeta library was prepared with unique molecular identifiers. One entry per CDR3 protein, called by TCRdb with MiXCR from the PCR reads. The sample yields hundreds of thousands of distinct CDR3 sequences, over 10% seen once. Sequences were derived from PBMCs, sampled before TCRalphabeta/CD19-depleted stem cell transplant. The receptors originated from a girl under 10 years old with congenital amegakaryocytic thrombocytopenia, due to receive a stem cell transplant.

This clonotype was seen more than once but under ten times. The rearrangement links TRBV5-1 to TRBJ2-4; TRBD2 is a possible D gene (6 bases). Trimming left V 4 bases short and J 9 bases short, with 17 bases between. Germline V gene lookup returns CDR1 SGHRS and CDR2 YFSETQ. The CDR3 loop spans 14 amino acids. CDR3 nucleotides: TGCGCCAGCAGCCCGGCGGCGGGGTCGGGCATTCAGTACTTC. Translated: CASSPAAGSGIQYF.

This clonotype was observed many times. The chain joins TRBV25-1 to TRBJ2-1; maybe TRBD1 (6 bases). Germline-derived CDR1 and CDR2 are MGHDK and SYGVNS. The germline V and J ends were trimmed by 1 base and 8 bases, with 18 bases remaining between them. This CDR3 contains 16 residues. CDR3 sequence (DNA): TGTGCCAGCAGTGAATCGGTCTATCAGGGGATCGATGAGCAGTTCTTC. This encodes CASSESVYQGIDEQFF.

V and J are TRBV28 and TRBJ2-3, with a weak D call TRBD2 (5 bases). Germline CDR1 is MDHEN and CDR2 is SYDVKM. The CDR3 is made up of 14 amino acids. Between the trimmed V and J ends, which lost 4 bases and 3 bases, there was a span of 11 bases. Written as DNA, the CDR3 is TGTGCCAGCAGTTGGACGAGGGAGACAGATACGCAGTATTTT. Protein product: CASSWTRETDTQYF.

This clonotype was counted between two and nine times. The chain is built from TRBV7-9 and TRBJ1-1, with D possibly matching TRBD1 (6 bases). Deletions cut 1 base from V and 4 bases from J, with 10 bases between. In germline, CDR1 is SEHNR, CDR2 FQNEAQ (reference sequence). This CDR3 region has 14 residues. The CDR3 region has the DNA TGTGCCAGCAGCTTAGGGTGGGGGCGCACTGAAGCTTTCTTT. The encoded protein is CASSLGWGRTEAFF.

There are many counts of this clonotype. CDR3 coding DNA: TGCAGTGCTCGACAGGGCTGGGGCAATCAGCCCCAGCATTTT. The encoded protein is CSARQGWGNQPQHF. The chain combines TRBV20-1 with TRBJ1-5, with 7 bases fitting TRBD1. V shed 5 bases and J 2 bases; nucleotides not matched to a gene: 6. This CDR3 has 14 residues. Per germline, CDR1 DFQATT and CDR2 SNEGSKA (reference sequence).

This clonotype was counted many times. The genes are TRBV7-9 and TRBJ1-4; D is ambiguous. The V gene's germline CDR1 is SEHNR and CDR2 FQNEAQ (reference sequence). Trimming removed 5 bases at V and 4 bases at J, with 8 bases between. The length of the CDR3 is 13 residues. This CDR3 reads CASSRGRNEKLFF. For the CDR3, the DNA is TGTGCCAGCAGCCGCGGACGTAATGAAAAACTGTTTTTT.

This clonotype has only a few counts. The chain has TRBV2 and TRBJ2-2, with D perhaps matching TRBD1 (6 bases). CDR1 and CDR2 from the germline V gene are SNHLY and FYNNEI. V lost 10 bases to trimming and J lost 0 bases, with 12 bases between them. The CDR3 is 14 residues long. Written as DNA, the CDR3 is TGTGCCACCCAGGACAGTTCGAACACCGGGGAGCTGTTTTTT. It specifies CATQDSSNTGELFF.

This clonotype was observed a few times. This chain uses TRBV29-1 with TRBJ2-1; 9 bases match TRBD2. Germline V gives CDR1 SQVTM, CDR2 ANQGSEA. J lost 6 bases, V lost 0 bases, and 9 bases had no gene match. CDR3 length equals 16 residues. CDR3 amino acids: CSVEDHPAGGINEQFF. CDR3 DNA: TGCAGCGTTGAAGATCACCCAGCGGGAGGTATCAATGAGCAGTTCTTC.

This clonotype occurred many times. The V and J genes are TRBV5-6 and TRBJ2-4; D unclear. The CDR3 is 12 amino acids. Germline CDR1 SGHDT, CDR2 YYEEEE. V was cut by 4 bases and J by 9 bases, with 11 bases left in between. The CDR3 sequence is CASSPGTGIQYF. The CDR3 bases are TGTGCCAGCAGCCCTGGAACCGGCATTCAGTACTTC. Full variable domain (rest looked up from reference TRBV5-6 and TRBJ2-4): DAGVTQSPTHLIKTRGQQVTLRCSPKSGHDTVSWYQQALGQGPQFIFQYYEEEERQRGNFPDRFSGHQFPNYSSELNVNALLLGDSALYLCASSPGTGIQYFGAGTRLSVL.

This clonotype was picked up many times. This rearrangement joins TRBV12-3 or TRBV12-4 to TRBJ2-2; D might be TRBD2 (5 bases). Trimming left V 11 bases short and J 5 bases short, with 15 bases between. This CDR3 contains 13 residues. CDR3 residues: CALLEGSTGELFF. The CDR3 bases are TGTGCCCTCCTCGAGGGATCTACCGGGGAGCTGTTTTTT.

This clonotype was detected ten times or more. The chain couples TRBV20-1 to TRBJ2-7, with 7 nucleotides matching TRBD2. CDR3 length equals 13 residues. The V gene's germline CDR1 is DFQATT and CDR2 SNEGSKA (reference sequence). With V trimmed by 2 bases and J by 7 bases, 8 bases remained unmatched. The CDR3 protein is CSARLGREFEQYF. The CDR3, as DNA: TGCAGTGCTAGATTAGGGCGGGAGTTTGAGCAGTACTTC.

As to this clonotype: Being one base from a much bigger clone, this may be a read error. The chain joins TRBV10-3 to TRBJ1-1, with a possible D match to TRBD1 (6 bases). Trimming removed 3 bases at V and 1 base at J, with 12 bases between. The V gene's germline CDR1 is ENHRY and CDR2 SYGVKD. This CDR3 is 15 amino acids long. CDR3 protein: CAISDSRGQNTEAFF. Written as DNA, the CDR3 is TGTGCCATCAGTGACTCCCGGGGGCAGAACACTGAAGCTTTCTTT.

This clonotype was picked up many times. This sequence joins TRBV20-1 and TRBJ2-7; perhaps TRBD2 as D (6 bases). The V end was cut by 0 bases, the J end by 0 bases, with 12 bases between. In germline, CDR1 is DFQATT, CDR2 SNEGSKA (reference sequence). CDR3 length equals 15 residues. The CDR3 reads CSARDAGFRSYEQYF. CDR3 sequence (DNA): TGCAGTGCTAGAGATGCGGGATTCCGCTCCTACGAGCAGTACTTC.

The table lists this clonotype with many counts. The rearrangement uses TRBV12-3 or TRBV12-4 and TRBJ2-3, with 7 positions matching TRBD2. The CDR3 runs 13 residues. The ends lost 7 bases at V and 2 bases at J; junction bases unmatched: 3. CDR3 bases: TGTGCCAGCAAGGCGGGAGCCACAGATACGCAGTATTTT. Protein: CASKAGATDTQYF.

The rearrangement joins TRBV5-4 to TRBJ2-2, with a tentative D call TRBD2 (5 bases). The germline V and J ends were trimmed by 5 bases and 4 bases, with 18 bases remaining between them. Germline V gene data show CDR1 as SGHNT and CDR2 as YYREEE (reference sequence). This CDR3 has 16 amino acids. The CDR3 coding sequence is TGTGCCAGCAGGGTCCTGGGTGGAGGCATCACCGGGGAGCTGTTTTTT. Amino acid sequence: CASRVLGGGITGELFF.

This clonotype has only a few counts. This chain joins TRBV7-9 and TRBJ1-2; no clear D gene. CDR1 and CDR2 (germline): SEHNR, FQNEAQ (reference sequence). V was pared by 3 bases and J by 6 bases, with 11 bases between. The length of the CDR3 is 13 residues. The CDR3 region has the DNA TGTGCCAGCAGCTTTACGGGCGAGGATGGCTACACCTTC. Its translation: CASSFTGEDGYTF. Together with reference TRBV7-9 and TRBJ1-2, the CDR3 gives the full variable domain: DTGVSQNPRHKITKRGQNVTFRCDPISEHNRLYWYRQTLGQGPEFLTYFQNEAQLEKSRLLSDRFSAERPKGSFSTLEIQRTEQGDSAMYLCASSFTGEDGYTFGSGTRLTVV.

The chain recombines TRBV20-1 with TRBJ2-1; D is unclear. The CDR3 is 14 residues long. Germline loops: CDR1 DFQATT, CDR2 SNEGSKA (reference sequence). Trimming removed 4 bases from V and 0 bases from J, with 10 bases in between. The CDR3: CSATQHSSYNEQFF. CDR3 nucleotides: TGCAGTGCTACCCAACATAGCTCCTACAATGAGCAGTTCTTC.

V and J are TRBV2 and TRBJ1-3, with D uncertain. The CDR3 consists of 15 residues. Germline V gene lookup returns CDR1 SNHLY and CDR2 FYNNEI. V lost 2 bases and J 0 bases, leaving 8 bases between the germline ends. CDR3 sequence (DNA): TGTGCCAGCAGTGAATACGCACTCTCTGGAAACACCATATATTTT. As protein: CASSEYALSGNTIYF. Supplemented by reference TRBV2 and TRBJ1-3, the full variable domain reads EPEVTQTPSHQVTQMGQEVILRCVPISNHLYFYWYRQILGQKVEFLVSFYNNEISEKSEIFDDQFSVERPDGSNFTLKIRSTKLEDSAMYFCASSEYALSGNTIYFGEGSWLTVV.

Here the CDR3 reads CASSFDYYSYEQYF. CDR3 coding DNA: TGCGCCAGCAGCTTCGACTATTACTCCTACGAGCAGTACTTC. This chain links TRBV5-1 with TRBJ2-7; a possible D gene is TRBD2 (5 bases). Germline CDR1 is SGHRS and CDR2 is YFSETQ. Trimming removed 2 bases at V and 0 bases at J, with 9 bases between. The CDR3 consists of 14 residues.

This clonotype was counted at least ten times. The CDR3 loop is CASSLRTGNTEAFF. The CDR3 region has the DNA TGTGCCAGCAGCTTGAGGACAGGGAACACTGAAGCTTTCTTT. The rearrangement joins TRBV7-8 to TRBJ1-1; 7 positions match TRBD1. The CDR3 totals 14 residues. V shed 3 bases and J 1 base; nucleotides not matched to a gene: 2. In germline, CDR1 is SGHVS, CDR2 FQNEAQ.

The rearrangement links TRBV24-1 to TRBJ2-3; 7 nucleotides agree with TRBD1. The V segment lost 10 bases and the J segment 5 bases; nucleotides outside the gene matches: 5. There are 12 residues in the CDR3. Germline V gene data show CDR1 as KGHDR and CDR2 as SFDVKD. The CDR3 here is CATQGSGDTQYF. The CDR3 bases are TGTGCCACACAGGGGAGTGGAGATACGCAGTATTTT.